This entry lists 17 T cell receptor beta chains sequenced from one sample in a study of CD8+CD57+ T cells in acquired aplastic anemia. Patients chosen for sequencing had CD8+CD57+ cells that had expanded, as shown by flow cytometry. TCR beta VDJ and CDR3 were profiled, and genomic DNA was the template. TCRdb re-called the reads through MiXCR, storing one row per CDR3 protein. The data contain fewer than 300,000 distinct CDR3 sequences, roughly 80% of them singletons. Sequenced sample: sorted CD4+, CD8+, or CD8+CD57+ T cells (not recorded which) from PBMCs. These receptors originate from a human donor with aplastic anemia.

This rearrangement joins TRBV10-3 to TRBJ2-7; D may be TRBD2 (6 bases). The CDR3 has 16 residues. Germline CDR1 and CDR2: ENHRY and SYGVKD. The CDR3 reads CAISTSGQVNTGELFV. The CDR3 coding sequence is TGTGCCATTAGCACATCCGGGCAGGTGAACACGGGGGAGCTGTTCGTC.

The V call is TRBV4-3, the J call TRBJ2-7, with D uncertain. Trimming stripped 4 bases from V and 0 bases from J, with 7 bases between. Germline CDR1 LGHNA, CDR2 YSLEER. CDR3 length: 13 amino acids. The CDR3 sequence is CASSPSGSYEQYF. The CDR3 coding sequence is TGCGCCAGCAGCCCCTCTGGCTCCTACGAGCAGTACTTC.

V is TRBV7-9 and J is TRBJ2-3; D remains unclear. CDR1 and CDR2 from the germline V gene are SEHNR and FQNEAQ (reference sequence). V was shortened by 5 bases and J by 0 bases, with 6 bases between the two germline ends. The CDR3 length is 13 residues. CDR3 sequence: CASSHSSTDTQYF. For the CDR3, the DNA is TGTGCCAGCAGCCATAGTAGCACAGATACGCAGTATTTT.

This clonotype was seen only once. The gene calls are TRBV7-9 and TRBJ2-3; D is undetermined. Looked up from germline, CDR1 is SEHNR and CDR2 is FQNEAQ (reference sequence). Trimming cost V 3 bases and J 13 bases, with 23 bases left between them. CDR3 length equals 15 residues. CDR3 DNA sequence: TGTGCCAGCAGCTTCGGTACGGGCGTCCACGCTAAGAAGTATTTT. It yields the protein CASSFGTGVHAKKYF.

This chain links TRBV5-4 with TRBJ2-7; TRBD1 aligns across 7 bases. V lost 4 bases, J lost 1 base, and 17 bases stayed unmatched. The germline CDR1 and CDR2 sequences are SGHNT and YYREEE (reference sequence). The CDR3 sequence is 18 residues long. The CDR3 region has the DNA TGTGCCAGCAGCCACTCTCTAGACGGGACAGCCCTTTCCTACGAGCAGTACGTC. It translates to CASSHSLDGTALSYEQYV.

The chain combines TRBV7-9 with TRBJ2-7; TRBD1 matches at 9 bases. This CDR3 has 15 amino acids. CDR1 is SEHNR, CDR2 FQNEAQ, per germline (reference sequence). Trimming cost V 6 bases and J 11 bases; bases outside gene matches: 17. CDR3 in amino acids: CASSHGRQGGPDEYV. The CDR3 nucleotides read TGTGCCAGCAGTCATGGTCGACAGGGGGGCCCCGATGAGTACGTC.

In regard to this clonotype: One end of the junction fails to match germline, which may point to a read error. The CDR3 sequence: CASSHGGSPYNEQF. The CDR3, as DNA: TGTGCCAGCAGCCACGGGGGGAGCCCCTACAATGAGCAGTTT. The rearrangement uses TRBV7-2 and TRBJ2-3, with 7 positions matching TRBD2. Germline assignment: CDR1 SGHTA and CDR2 FQGNSA. The CDR3 runs 14 residues.

This clonotype occurred a few times. The V gene is TRBV20-1, the J gene TRBJ1-2, with D hard to call. Deletions cut 1 base from V and 6 bases from J, with 15 bases between. The germline CDR1 and CDR2 sequences are DFQATT and SNEGSKA (reference sequence). CDR3 length equals 14 residues. The CDR3 region has the DNA TGCAGTGCTAGAGGCGGAGACCCTTACAATGGCTACACCTTC. This translates into CSARGGDPYNGYTF.

As concerns this clonotype: The junction and the germline gene differ at one end; a read error may be behind it. The V gene is TRBV19, the J gene TRBJ1-1; TRBD1 agrees at 7 bases. Germline V gene lookup returns CDR1 LNHDA and CDR2 SQIVND (reference sequence). This CDR3 contains 15 residues. CDR3 in DNA: TGTGCCAGCAGTGCGACAGGGACTTCGAACAATGAAGCTTTCTTC. Its protein product is CASSATGTSNNEAFF.

This clonotype was detected a few times. The genes are TRBV10-3 and TRBJ1-5; D remains unclear. Germline V CDR1 and CDR2: ENHRY, SYGVKD. The CDR3 runs to 16 residues. V shed 2 bases and J shed 4 bases, with 15 bases lying between them. The CDR3 loop is CAISEENSRPNQPQHF. In nucleotides, the CDR3 is TGTGCCATCAGTGAGGAGAACAGCAGGCCTAATCAGCCCCAGCATTTT.

The sample holds many counts of this clonotype. The J gene is TRBJ1-3, the V gene TRBV7-6; D is undetermined. CDR1 and CDR2 from the germline V gene are SGHVS and FNYEAQ. Trimming removed 3 bases at V and 10 bases at J, with 4 bases between. The CDR3 has 10 amino acids. This CDR3 reads CASSFRTIYF. The CDR3 region has the DNA TGTGCCAGCAGCTTCAGGACCATATATTTT.

In this sample, this clonotype turned up many times. This chain joins TRBV27 and TRBJ1-6; D may be TRBD1 (6 bases). The V and J ends lost 8 bases and 2 bases respectively, with 13 bases between them. Per the germline V gene, CDR1 is MNHEY and CDR2 is SMNVEV (reference sequence). The CDR3 contains 15 residues. The CDR3, as DNA: TGTGCCAGCTGCTCGCAGGGGACCTATAATTCACCCCTCCACTTT. Encoded protein: CASCSQGTYNSPLHF.

In regard to this clonotype: A read error is likely, as this CDR3 ends without the conserved phenylalanine or tryptophan. Because the CDR3's place on the DNA is in doubt, the DNA is left out and the CDR3 is given as listed by TCRdb. The chain combines TRBV7-9 with TRBJ2-3; TRBD1 is the table's D call and was not checked against the DNA. Germline values: CDR1 SEHNR, CDR2 FQNEAQ (reference sequence). Termini included, the CDR3 measures 13 amino acids. The CDR3 reads CASSDERSGASDE.

This clonotype showed up just once. Compared with germline, one end of the junction differs, possibly owing to a read error. The chain uses TRBV15 and TRBJ2-2; the D gene is possibly TRBD1 (6 bases). This CDR3 comprises 15 residues. The germline CDR1 and CDR2 sequences are LNHNV and YYDKDF (reference sequence). The CDR3 sequence: CASSSEGGNTGELFF. In DNA form, the CDR3 reads TGTGCCAGCAGCAGTGAAGGGGGGAACACCGGGGAGCTGTTTTTT.

CDR3 in DNA: TGTGCCAGCAGTTACGTGGAGGGTAACTATAAGCAGTACTTC. Translated, it gives CASSYVEGNYKQYF. The chain is built from TRBV7-2 and TRBJ2-7; a possible D gene is TRBD2 (6 bases). Germline assignment: CDR1 SGHTA and CDR2 FQGNSA. This CDR3 has 14 amino acids. Trimming pared 6 bases from V and 8 bases from J, leaving 20 bases between.

This clonotype was counted a single time. Since a much larger clone is just one base distant, this may be a read error. The chain uses TRBV11-3 and TRBJ2-7, with D unclear. Trimming removed 0 bases from V and 7 bases from J, with 7 bases in between. Per germline, CDR1 SGHNT and CDR2 YENEEA. The CDR3 extends over 12 amino acids. The CDR3 sequence is CASSLDVTEQYV. The DNA of the CDR3 is TGTGCCAGCAGCTTAGATGTGACAGAGCAGTACGTC.

Turning to this clonotype: This likely comes from a read error, as the CDR3 has no conserved phenylalanine or tryptophan at its end. The V gene is TRBV9, the J gene TRBJ2-3; a weak D match, TRBD2 (5 bases). V lost 7 bases, J lost 2 bases, and 11 bases lay in between. Germline CDR1 reads SGDLS; CDR2 reads YYNGEE. CDR3 length equals 13 residues. The CDR3 sequence is CASGVGLTDTQYL. DNA for the CDR3: TGTGCCAGCGGGGTAGGACTCACAGATACGCAGTATCTT.